Reported below is one TCR beta chain. Its target is not known. The V gene lost 1 base and the J gene lost 2 bases, with 19 bases spanning the gap. The CDR3 extends over 18 amino acids. Germline V gene sequence: CDR1 SGHDN, CDR2 FVKESK. Naive CD8 populations comprised CD45RO-negative cells positively selected for CCR7, excluding terminally differentiated effector memory CD45RA+ cells. The data derive from a study of shared clonotypes between healthy human individuals. About the study: Each donor's CD8 memory used one plate, CD8 naive two, each CD4 subset three. Points from the study as a whole: Larger estimated richness was generally seen in naive subsets than in memory subsets.

Every immunoSEQ plate was one replicate of a subset's evenly spread DNA. In the original analysis: Junction-only sequences produced by ImmunoSEQ had no quality scores, so filtering differed. Using immunoSEQ multiplex PCR, the repertoire was profiled, and TCRdb retains in-frame clones only, with some absent. V, J and clone size derive from that table, while D and trimming were established from the DNA sequence. The top ten hold 0.11% of the sample, which has hundreds of thousands of clones, roughly 95% seen once. The chain recombines TRBV14 with TRBJ2-3, with D tentatively TRBD1 (6 bases). Sequenced input: naive CD8+ T cells sorted from blood. The receptor comes from a woman between 25 and 40 years old in good health. The DNA of the CDR3 is TGTGCCAGCAGCCAAGTAGGGGGATGGGGGCGAATCACAGATACGCAGTATTTT. Translated, it gives CASSQVGGWGRITDTQYF.